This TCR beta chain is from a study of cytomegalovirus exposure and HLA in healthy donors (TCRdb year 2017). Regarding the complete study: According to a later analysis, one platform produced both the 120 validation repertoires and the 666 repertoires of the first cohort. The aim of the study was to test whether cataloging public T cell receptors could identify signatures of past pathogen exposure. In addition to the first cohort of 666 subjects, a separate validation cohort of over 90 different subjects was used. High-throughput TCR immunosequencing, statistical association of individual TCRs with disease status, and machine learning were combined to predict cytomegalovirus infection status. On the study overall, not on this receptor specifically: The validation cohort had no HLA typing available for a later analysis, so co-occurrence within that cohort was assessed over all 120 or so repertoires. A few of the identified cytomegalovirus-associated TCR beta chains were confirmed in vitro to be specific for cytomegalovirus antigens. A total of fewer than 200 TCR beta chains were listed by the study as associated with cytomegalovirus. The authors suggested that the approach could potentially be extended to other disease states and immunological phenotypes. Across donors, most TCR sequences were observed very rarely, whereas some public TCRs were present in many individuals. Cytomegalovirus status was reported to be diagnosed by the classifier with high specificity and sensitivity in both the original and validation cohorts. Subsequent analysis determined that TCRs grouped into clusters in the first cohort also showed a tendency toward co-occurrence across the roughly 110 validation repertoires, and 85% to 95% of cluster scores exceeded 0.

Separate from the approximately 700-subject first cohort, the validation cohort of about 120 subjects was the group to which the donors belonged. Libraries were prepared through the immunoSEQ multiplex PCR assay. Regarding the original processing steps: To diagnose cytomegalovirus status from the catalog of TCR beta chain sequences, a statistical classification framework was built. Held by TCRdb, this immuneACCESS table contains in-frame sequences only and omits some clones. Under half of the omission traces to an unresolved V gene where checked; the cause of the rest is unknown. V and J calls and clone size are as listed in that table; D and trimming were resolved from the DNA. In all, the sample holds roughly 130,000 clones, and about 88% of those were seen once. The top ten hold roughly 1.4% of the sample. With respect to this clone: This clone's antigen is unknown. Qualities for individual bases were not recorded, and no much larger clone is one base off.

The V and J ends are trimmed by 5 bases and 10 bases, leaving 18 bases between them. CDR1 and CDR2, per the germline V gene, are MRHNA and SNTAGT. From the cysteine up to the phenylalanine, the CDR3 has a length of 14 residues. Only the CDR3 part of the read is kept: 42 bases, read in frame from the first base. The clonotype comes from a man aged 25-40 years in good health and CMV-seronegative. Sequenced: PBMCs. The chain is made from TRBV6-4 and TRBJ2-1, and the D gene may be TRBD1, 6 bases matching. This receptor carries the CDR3 CASSSGTPEAEQFF. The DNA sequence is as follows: TGTGCCAGCAGTTCCGGGACACCCGAGGCGGAGCAGTTCTTC.